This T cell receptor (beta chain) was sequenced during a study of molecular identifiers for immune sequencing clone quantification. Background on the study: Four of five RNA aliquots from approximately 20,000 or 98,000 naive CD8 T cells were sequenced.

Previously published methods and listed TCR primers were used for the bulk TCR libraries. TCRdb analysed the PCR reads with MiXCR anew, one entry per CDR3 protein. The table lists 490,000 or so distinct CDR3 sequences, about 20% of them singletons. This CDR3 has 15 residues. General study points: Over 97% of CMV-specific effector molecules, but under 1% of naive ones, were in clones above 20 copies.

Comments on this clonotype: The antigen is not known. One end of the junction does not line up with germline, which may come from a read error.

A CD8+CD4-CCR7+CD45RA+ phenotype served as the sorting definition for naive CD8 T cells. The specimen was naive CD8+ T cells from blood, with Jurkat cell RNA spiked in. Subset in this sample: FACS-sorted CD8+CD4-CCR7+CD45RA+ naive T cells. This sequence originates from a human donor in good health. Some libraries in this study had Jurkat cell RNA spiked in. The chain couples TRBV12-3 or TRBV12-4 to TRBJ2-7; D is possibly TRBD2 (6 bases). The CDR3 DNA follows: TGTGCCGGCAGTTTAGGAGGGAGTGGGGTCTACGAGCAGTACTTC. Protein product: CAGSLGGSGVYEQYF.